These 22 T cell receptor beta chains came from one sample sequenced in a study of blood T cell repertoires in COVID-19. Using immunoSEQ multiplex PCR, the repertoire was profiled, and TCRdb retains in-frame clones only, with some absent. This repertoire shows 250,000 to 350,000 clones, about 88% found once; its top ten account for around 12%. Sample: peripheral blood. These receptors were taken from a woman aged 55 to 70 with acute or convalescent COVID-19.

The V gene is TRBV5-1, the J gene TRBJ2-1; 8 bases match TRBD2. J lost 5 bases, V lost 0 bases, and 4 bases had no gene match. The germline V gene has CDR1 SGHRS and CDR2 YFSETQ. CDR3 length: 15 residues. The CDR3 protein is CASSLVLAANNEQFF. The CDR3 DNA reads as TGCGCCAGCAGCTTGGTACTAGCGGCTAACAATGAGCAGTTCTTC.

The chain combines TRBV7-2 with TRBJ2-1; D ambiguous. Trimming left V 1 base short and J 4 bases short, with 8 bases between. Germline loops: CDR1 SGHTA, CDR2 FQGNSA. This CDR3 contains 14 residues. The CDR3, as DNA: TGTGCCAGCAGCTTAGTCGCGCGGTACAATGAGCAGTTCTTC. Its protein is CASSLVARYNEQFF.

In the case of this clone: One end of the junction fails to match germline, which may point to a read error. The chain is built from TRBV4-1 and TRBJ2-1; 8 nucleotides align to TRBD2. The CDR3 has 13 residues. The V gene's germline CDR1 is MGHRA and CDR2 YSYEKL. CDR3 sequence: CASSQDGRGGGLF. CDR3 DNA: TGCGCCAGCAGCCAAGATGGAAGGGGCGGGGGGCTCTTC.

The chain recombines TRBV28 with TRBJ2-5; 7 bases line up with TRBD2. This CDR3 comprises 13 residues. The germline V gene encodes CDR1 MDHEN and CDR2 SYDVKM. The V and J ends lost 7 bases and 5 bases, in that order; junction bases with no gene match: 7. The CDR3 reads CASKPGGGETQYF. The CDR3 nucleotides are TGTGCCAGCAAGCCTGGGGGAGGGGAGACCCAGTACTTC.

This clone was picked up one time. The chain links TRBV19 to TRBJ1-5; no clear D gene. Germline assignment: CDR1 LNHDA and CDR2 SQIVND (reference sequence). This CDR3 has 14 residues. V was clipped by 5 bases and J by 0 bases, with 8 bases between them. The CDR3 here is CASSAEYSNQPQHF. DNA of the CDR3: TGTGCCAGTAGTGCAGAATATAGCAATCAGCCCCAGCATTTT.

The rearrangement joins TRBV7-9 to TRBJ2-5, with 10 bases fitting TRBD2. CDR1 is SEHNR, CDR2 FQNEAQ, per germline (reference sequence). Trimming removed 2 bases from V and 5 bases from J; junction bases left unmatched: 5. CDR3 size: 15 residues. CDR3 nucleotide sequence: TGTGCCAGCAGCTTACTAGCGGGGGTGGAGGAGACCCAGTACTTC. Its protein is CASSLLAGVEETQYF. Full variable domain (outside the CDR3, taken from reference TRBV7-9 and TRBJ2-5): DTGVSQNPRHKITKRGQNVTFRCDPISEHNRLYWYRQTLGQGPEFLTYFQNEAQLEKSRLLSDRFSAERPKGSFSTLEIQRTEQGDSAMYLCASSLLAGVEETQYFGPGTRLLVL.

V usage is TRBV6-2 or TRBV6-3 and J usage is TRBJ1-5; D perhaps matches TRBD1 (5 bases). Trimming pared 0 bases from V and 1 base from J, leaving 16 bases between. Germline CDR1 reads MNHEY; CDR2 reads SVGEGT. The CDR3 is 18 residues long. The CDR3 spells CASSYSKGRERSNQPQHF. The CDR3 nucleotides read TGTGCCAGCAGTTACTCGAAGGGACGGGAGCGCAGCAATCAGCCCCAGCATTTT.

The CDR3 loop is CASSVGLVDTQYF. CDR3 in DNA: TGTGCCAGCAGCGTCGGTTTGGTAGATACGCAGTATTTT. V and J are TRBV9 and TRBJ2-3; D remains ambiguous. Trimming pared 2 bases from V and 5 bases from J, leaving 9 bases between. Germline values: CDR1 SGDLS, CDR2 YYNGEE. The CDR3 loop spans 13 amino acids. The whole variable domain, filled in from reference TRBV9 and TRBJ2-3, reads DSGVTQTPKHLITATGQRVTLRCSPRSGDLSVYWYQQSLDQGLQFLIQYYNGEERAKGNILERFSAQQFPDLHSELNLSSLELGDSALYFCASSVGLVDTQYFGPGTRLTVL.

This chain joins TRBV28 and TRBJ2-1; 10 positions agree with TRBD2. Unmatched junction bases numbered 4, after V lost 2 bases and J lost 9 bases. CDR1 MDHEN and CDR2 SYDVKM come from the germline V gene. This CDR3 region has 14 residues. The CDR3 protein is CASSLLAGVGEQFF. In nucleotides, the CDR3 is TGTGCCAGCAGTTTACTAGCGGGAGTCGGTGAGCAGTTCTTC.

V and J are TRBV7-9 and TRBJ1-6; D is undetermined. The CDR3 is 15 residues long. Germline V gene lookup returns CDR1 SEHNR and CDR2 FQNEAQ (reference sequence). With 1 base removed from V and 0 bases from J, the gap between germline ends came to 4 bases. This chain's CDR3 is CASSLDTSYNSPLHF. In nucleotides, the CDR3 is TGTGCCAGCAGCTTAGACACCTCCTATAATTCACCCCTCCACTTT.

This clone has a handful of counts. The V gene is TRBV5-1, the J gene TRBJ1-4, with TRBD1 matching 7 bases. The CDR3 is 16 residues long. Germline V gives CDR1 SGHRS, CDR2 YFSETQ. Germline trimming cut 4 bases from V and 0 bases from J; bases unmatched to any gene: 6. CDR3 in DNA: TGCGCCAGCAGCGGCCAGGGGGGACCAACTAATGAAAAACTGTTTTTT. It specifies CASSGQGGPTNEKLFF. The variable domain in full, completed from reference TRBV5-1 and TRBJ1-4, reads KAGVTQTPRYLIKTRGQQVTLSCSPISGHRSVSWYQQTPGQGLQFLFEYFSETQRNKGNFPGRFSGRQFSNSRSEMNVSTLELGDSALYLCASSGQGGPTNEKLFFGSGTQLSVL.

This chain joins TRBV4-2 and TRBJ2-7, with TRBD1 matching over 12 bases. The CDR3 covers 16 residues. The germline gives CDR1 LGHNA, CDR2 YNFKEQ. V dropped 2 bases and J dropped 6; count of bases not matched to a gene: 8. The CDR3: CASSQTTGQGAREQYF. Written as DNA, the CDR3 is TGTGCCAGCAGCCAAACTACGGGACAGGGGGCCCGCGAGCAGTACTTC.

The chain couples TRBV18 to TRBJ2-3; 7 bases are shared with TRBD1. Germline loops: CDR1 KGHSH, CDR2 LQKENI. Trimming at V came to 3 bases and at J to 1 base, leaving 10 bases not matched to a gene. This CDR3 has 17 amino acids. CDR3 residues: CASSPATGDLGTDTQYF. DNA for the CDR3: TGTGCCAGCTCACCGGCCACAGGGGATCTTGGCACAGATACGCAGTATTTT.

The chain has TRBV29-1 and TRBJ2-5; D is ambiguous. The CDR3 covers 13 residues. The germline V gene has CDR1 SQVTM and CDR2 ANQGSEA. Between the trimmed V and J ends, which lost 0 bases and 5 bases, there was a span of 10 bases. CDR3 sequence (DNA): TGCAGCGTTGAAGAGATAGCTAGGGAGACCCAGTACTTC. Protein sequence: CSVEEIARETQYF.

This chain connects TRBV11-2 to TRBJ2-3, with 9 bases that match TRBD2. V lost 5 bases, J lost 4 bases, and 10 bases stayed unmatched. Looked up from germline, CDR1 is SGHAT and CDR2 is FQNNGV. This CDR3 comprises 16 residues. The CDR3 bases are TGTGCCAGCAGCACCCGGACTAGCGCAACGGCAGATACGCAGTATTTT. Translating it yields CASSTRTSATADTQYF. Variable domain in full (rest from reference TRBV11-2 and TRBJ2-3): EAGVAQSPRYKIIEKRQSVAFWCNPISGHATLYWYQQILGQGPKLLIQFQNNGVVDDSQLPKDRFSAERLKGVDSTLKIQPAKLEDSAVYLCASSTRTSATADTQYFGPGTRLTVL.

V gene TRBV4-2 combines with J gene TRBJ2-5, with 7 bases fitting TRBD2. The trim removed 0 bases at V and 5 bases at J, leaving 9 bases unmatched. The CDR3 totals 16 residues. The germline V gene encodes CDR1 LGHNA and CDR2 YNFKEQ. DNA for the CDR3: TGTGCCAGCAGCCAAGATCTGGGGGGGGGAGCTGAGACCCAGTACTTC. Its protein is CASSQDLGGGAETQYF.

CDR3 sequence reads: CASTSTGEGTSNYGYTF. CDR3 sequence (DNA): TGTGCCAGTACCTCGACAGGGGAGGGGACCTCTAACTATGGCTACACCTTC. The gene calls are TRBV19 and TRBJ1-2; 8 bases align to TRBD1. V shed 7 bases and J 0 bases; nucleotides not matched to a gene: 13. The germline gives CDR1 LNHDA, CDR2 SQIVND (reference sequence). The CDR3 extends over 17 amino acids.

The chain employs TRBV19 and TRBJ1-6, with D possibly TRBD1 on 6 matching bases. Trimming took 5 bases from V and 9 from J, leaving 20 bases between them. The CDR3 covers 16 residues. Germline-derived CDR1 and CDR2 are LNHDA and SQIVND (reference sequence). The CDR3 loop reads CASSPQTGGLSSPLHF. CDR3 in DNA: TGTGCCAGTAGTCCCCAGACCGGGGGGCTAAGTTCACCCCTCCACTTT.

The chain is built from TRBV7-9 and TRBJ2-7; tentative D call: TRBD1 (6 bases). Germline V gene lookup returns CDR1 SEHNR and CDR2 FQNEAQ (reference sequence). The CDR3 spans 13 residues. V lost 4 bases and J lost 9, with 16 bases in between. CDR3 in DNA: TGTGCCAGCAGCTCAGGGGCGCAGAAGGGGCAGTACTTC. Amino acid sequence: CASSSGAQKGQYF.

This clone was detected once. The chain employs TRBV9 and TRBJ1-6; D might be TRBD1 (6 bases). The CDR3 is 14 amino acids. Germline V gene sequence: CDR1 SGDLS, CDR2 YYNGEE. With 4 bases removed from V and 7 bases from J, the gap between germline ends came to 12 bases. CDR3 region: CASSLDRLNSPLHF. CDR3 in DNA: TGTGCCAGCAGCCTGGACAGACTAAATTCACCCCTCCACTTT. The complete variable domain, with remaining parts taken from reference TRBV9 and TRBJ1-6, reads DSGVTQTPKHLITATGQRVTLRCSPRSGDLSVYWYQQSLDQGLQFLIQYYNGEERAKGNILERFSAQQFPDLHSELNLSSLELGDSALYFCASSLDRLNSPLHFGNGTRLTVT.

CDR3 sequence: CASSLGQGGYNEQFF. Here the CDR3 DNA reads TGTGCCAGCAGCTTAGGCCAAGGAGGGTACAATGAGCAGTTCTTC. The J gene is TRBJ2-1, the V gene TRBV7-6; a possible D gene is TRBD2 (6 bases). The ends were cut back, 1 base at V and 4 bases at J, with 11 bases in the middle. Germline loops: CDR1 SGHVS, CDR2 FNYEAQ. This CDR3 spans 15 amino acids.

The chain has TRBV9 and TRBJ2-7; D perhaps matches TRBD1 (6 bases). Trimming shortened V by 0 bases and J by 7 bases, and 11 bases separated the two germline ends. CDR1 SGDLS and CDR2 YYNGEE come from the germline V gene. The CDR3 spans 13 residues. CDR3 in DNA: TGTGCCAGCAGCGTAGACAGGGCGAGAGAGCAGTACTTC. It encodes CASSVDRAREQYF.